Presented here are 21 T cell receptor beta chains from one specimen sequenced in a study of blood T cell repertoires in COVID-19. Measured with immunoSEQ multiplex PCR; TCRdb has only the in-frame clones, and not every one. The repertoire consists of 240,000 or so clones, with approximately 80% occurring once and the leading ten covering roughly 2%. The sequenced sample was peripheral blood. The origin of the receptors is a man under 40 who had recovered from COVID-19.

This clone was detected many times. The chain couples TRBV10-3 to TRBJ2-7, with 9 positions matching TRBD1. V lost 6 bases and J lost 1; bases outside the gene matches: 7. The germline V gene has CDR1 ENHRY and CDR2 SYGVKD. The CDR3 consists of 15 residues. The CDR3 DNA reads TGTGCCATCAGCCTCCGGGACAGGGTGTCCTACGAGCAGTACTTC. Amino acids: CAISLRDRVSYEQYF.

The chain employs TRBV29-1 and TRBJ1-2, with 8 bases matching TRBD1. This CDR3 has 14 amino acids. Germline lookup yields CDR1 SQVTM and CDR2 ANQGSEA. The V and J ends lost 5 bases and 4 bases, in that order; junction bases with no gene match: 9. CDR3 DNA: TGCAGCGTTATCGACAGGGGACACCCCTATGGCTACACCTTC. It specifies CSVIDRGHPYGYTF.

This clone was seen once. The chain couples TRBV19 to TRBJ1-5; the D is unclear. V lost 2 bases and J lost 5, with 7 bases in between. CDR1 LNHDA and CDR2 SQIVND come from the germline V gene (reference sequence). This CDR3 has 13 residues. CDR3 loop: CASSIHGDQPQHF. The CDR3 nucleotides read TGTGCCAGTAGTATACACGGGGATCAGCCCCAGCATTTT.

V gene TRBV3-1 (or the pseudogene TRBV3-2) combines with J gene TRBJ1-5; possibly TRBD1 for D (6 bases). This CDR3 is built from 14 residues. V was shortened by 5 bases and J by 3 bases, with 11 bases between the two germline ends. The germline gives CDR1 LGHDT, CDR2 YNNKEL (reference sequence). CDR3 in DNA: TGTGCCAGCAGCGCCCGGGACACCAATCAGCCCCAGCATTTT. Protein: CASSARDTNQPQHF.

The rearrangement uses TRBV4-1 and TRBJ2-7, with D uncertain. V was cut by 1 base and J by 1 base, with 5 bases left in between. CDR1 is MGHRA, CDR2 YSYEKL, per germline. The CDR3 runs 13 residues. The CDR3 nucleotides read TGCGCCAGCAGCCAAGGCGGATCCTACGAGCAGTACTTC. Its translation is CASSQGGSYEQYF.

The chain uses TRBV11-2 and TRBJ2-1; 15 positions agree with TRBD2. The CDR3 contains 15 residues. The J segment lost 12 bases and the V segment lost 6 bases, leaving 9 bases of the junction unmatched. The germline V gene encodes CDR1 SGHAT and CDR2 FQNNGV. CDR3 nucleotide sequence: TGTGCCAGCAGGGCAGGACTAGCGGGGGGGCCTGGGCAGTTCTTC. Amino acids: CASRAGLAGGPGQFF.

V is TRBV7-9 and J is TRBJ1-4; weak D call: TRBD1 (6 bases). The CDR3 is made up of 13 amino acids. Per germline, CDR1 SEHNR and CDR2 FQNEAQ (reference sequence). With 3 bases removed from V and 8 bases from J, the gap between germline ends came to 10 bases. The CDR3 sequence is CASSLEQGEKLFF. For the CDR3, the DNA is TGTGCCAGCAGCTTGGAACAGGGCGAAAAACTGTTTTTT.

The chain couples TRBV3-1 (or the pseudogene TRBV3-2) to TRBJ2-7, with 8 bases lining up with TRBD2. The junction had 4 bases not matched to a gene; V was cut back by 6 bases and J by 0 bases. Per the germline V gene, CDR1 is LGHDT and CDR2 is YNNKEL (reference sequence). The CDR3 extends over 14 amino acids. The CDR3 nucleotides are TGTGCCAGCAGACAGGCGGGGGGCTCCTACGAGCAGTACTTC. Its translation: CASRQAGGSYEQYF.

CDR3 nucleotide sequence: TGTGCCACCCTGACAGGCTCTGGAAACACCATATATTTT. Residues: CATLTGSGNTIYF. The chain links TRBV10-3 to TRBJ1-3; D possibly corresponds to TRBD1 (6 bases). This CDR3 has 13 amino acids. The V end was cut by 10 bases, the J end by 0 bases, with 10 bases between. Germline V gives CDR1 ENHRY, CDR2 SYGVKD.

The table lists this clone with a few counts. The rearrangement uses TRBV7-9 and TRBJ1-5, with 8 bases fitting TRBD1. The CDR3 consists of 15 residues. Germline trimming cut 7 bases from V and 4 bases from J; bases unmatched to any gene: 9. Germline CDR1 reads SEHNR; CDR2 reads FQNEAQ (reference sequence). DNA for the CDR3: TGTGCCAGCACCGCGACAGGGGCGTTGAATCAGCCCCAGCATTTT. It yields the protein CASTATGALNQPQHF.

The chain recombines TRBV5-1 with TRBJ2-2, with 8 positions matching TRBD1. The CDR3 has 14 amino acids. Germline V CDR1 and CDR2: SGHRS, YFSETQ. With 4 bases clipped from V and 9 bases from J, the junction kept 8 bases outside the gene matches. The CDR3, as DNA: TGCGCCAGCAGCCTGGACAGGGCGGTTCGGGAGCTGTTTTTT. Translated: CASSLDRAVRELFF.

The gene calls are TRBV19 and TRBJ1-5; D possibly corresponds to TRBD1 (5 bases). This CDR3 has 13 amino acids. V lost 7 bases, J lost 4 bases, and 11 bases lay in between. CDR1 is LNHDA, CDR2 SQIVND, per germline (reference sequence). The CDR3 region has the DNA TGTGCCAGTATAGGAGGGGATAATCAGCCCCAGCATTTT. It translates to CASIGGDNQPQHF.

The chain's CDR3 is CASSQTEGTEAFF. The CDR3 DNA follows: TGTGCCAGCAGCCAGACTGAGGGCACTGAAGCTTTCTTT. V gene TRBV14 combines with J gene TRBJ1-1; D not resolved. The CDR3 is made up of 13 amino acids. Germline V gives CDR1 SGHDN, CDR2 FVKESK. The V and J ends lost 3 bases and 4 bases respectively, with 9 bases between them.

The gene calls are TRBV2 and TRBJ1-2; D unclear. Deletions cut 7 bases from V and 9 bases from J, with 15 bases between. This CDR3 has 12 amino acids. Germline CDR1 SNHLY, CDR2 FYNNEI. CDR3 nucleotides: TGTGCCAGCACAGAGGGTCGGAGTAGCTACACCTTC. As protein: CASTEGRSSYTF.

V and J are TRBV29-1 and TRBJ1-2; unclear D gene. Between the trimmed V and J ends, which lost 3 bases and 9 bases, there was a span of 17 bases. From germline, CDR1 is SQVTM and CDR2 ANQGSEA. There are 13 residues in the CDR3. The CDR3 coding sequence is TGCAGCGTTGATCTGGGCGCCGAACTGCGCTACACCTTC. Encoded protein: CSVDLGAELRYTF.

This chain uses TRBV10-3 with TRBJ1-4; D perhaps matches TRBD1 (5 bases). The CDR3 is 15 amino acids. Germline V lookup: CDR1 ENHRY, CDR2 SYGVKD. The V end lost 0 bases, the J end lost 4 bases, and 9 bases lay between the germline ends. The CDR3 DNA reads TGTGCCATCAGTGAGTCGGGGGGGTTTAATGAAAAACTGTTTTTT. Translated: CAISESGGFNEKLFF.

The chain uses TRBV23-1 and TRBJ2-7; 9 bases agree with TRBD2. TRBV23-1 is noted as an ORF with a role that remains uncertain. V shed 4 bases and J 2 bases; nucleotides not matched to a gene: 9. The CDR3 is made up of 16 amino acids. The DNA for the CDR3 is TGCGCCAGCAGTCCGCGGGAGGGTTCTTTACCCTACGAGCAGTACGTC. Amino acids: CASSPREGSLPYEQYV.

The gene calls are TRBV28 and TRBJ1-1; perhaps TRBD1 as D (6 bases). This CDR3 is 14 amino acids long. CDR1 is MDHEN and CDR2 is SYDVKM in the germline V gene. The germline V and J ends were trimmed by 2 bases and 5 bases, with 12 bases remaining between them. CDR3 protein: CASSLMHRETEAFF. The DNA for the CDR3 is TGTGCCAGCAGTTTAATGCACAGGGAGACTGAAGCTTTCTTT.

V gene TRBV7-2 combines with J gene TRBJ2-1; D is possibly TRBD1 (6 bases). Germline assignment: CDR1 SGHTA and CDR2 FQGNSA. With 5 bases removed from V and 9 bases from J, the gap between germline ends came to 14 bases. This CDR3 contains 13 residues. The CDR3 DNA reads TGTGCCAGCAGCGCGTACAGGGCTGTTGAGCAGTTCTTC. Its protein is CASSAYRAVEQFF.

The chain couples TRBV2 to TRBJ1-2; no clear D. The V gene lost 8 bases and the J gene lost 6 bases, with 10 bases spanning the gap. CDR1 is SNHLY, CDR2 FYNNEI, per germline. The length of the CDR3 is 11 residues. The DNA of the CDR3 is TGTGCCAGCCGCCAGCGTAATGGCTACACCTTC. Translated, it gives CASRQRNGYTF.

The chain combines TRBV5-1 with TRBJ2-5; 16 bases fit TRBD2. With 3 bases clipped from V and 5 bases from J, the junction kept 10 bases outside the gene matches. This CDR3 spans 18 amino acids. Germline V gene sequence: CDR1 SGHRS, CDR2 YFSETQ. CDR3 loop: CASSSGTSGGAVMETQYF. The CDR3 DNA follows: TGCGCCAGCAGCTCGGGGACTAGCGGGGGGGCAGTGATGGAGACCCAGTACTTC. Full variable domain (missing parts from reference TRBV5-1 and TRBJ2-5): KAGVTQTPRYLIKTRGQQVTLSCSPISGHRSVSWYQQTPGQGLQFLFEYFSETQRNKGNFPGRFSGRQFSNSRSEMNVSTLELGDSALYLCASSSGTSGGAVMETQYFGPGTRLLVL.